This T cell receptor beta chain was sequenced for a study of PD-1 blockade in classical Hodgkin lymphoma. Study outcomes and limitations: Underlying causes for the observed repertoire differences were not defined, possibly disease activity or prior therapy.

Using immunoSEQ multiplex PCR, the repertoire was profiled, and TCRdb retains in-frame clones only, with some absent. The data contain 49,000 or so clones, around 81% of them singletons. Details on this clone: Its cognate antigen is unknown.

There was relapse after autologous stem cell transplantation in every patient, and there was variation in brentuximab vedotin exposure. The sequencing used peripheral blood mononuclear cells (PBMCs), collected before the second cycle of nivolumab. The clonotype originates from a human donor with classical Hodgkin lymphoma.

CDR3: CASSVAAEGTGELFF. The CDR3 DNA is TGTGCCAGCAGCGTAGCCGCGGAGGGGACCGGGGAGCTGTTTTTT. The chain uses TRBV9 and TRBJ2-2; perhaps TRBD2 as D (6 bases). This CDR3 contains 15 residues. Trimming pared 0 bases from V and 5 bases from J, leaving 11 bases between. Germline V gene lookup returns CDR1 SGDLS and CDR2 YYNGEE.